This entry is about one T cell receptor beta chain. This sample stems from a study of control samples from healthy donors and cancer patients. Generated by immunoSEQ multiplex PCR, the TCRdb table keeps only in-frame clones and is missing some. Of 70,000 to 80,000 clones in the sample, over 65% were seen once. This CDR3 is 16 amino acids long. The source of this sequence is a man aged 45-60 years in good health. The sequenced sample was blood. This chain connects TRBV1 to TRBJ2-1; TRBD2, the table's D call, lacks a check against the DNA. TRBV1 is annotated as a pseudogene. CDR3 sequence reads: CTSSQGRLAGINEQFF. CDR3 DNA sequence: TGCACCAGCAGCCAAGGCCGACTAGCGGGAATCAATGAGCAGTTCTTC.